Below, 24 T cell receptor beta chains from the same sample are listed, as sequenced in a study of cytomegalovirus exposure and HLA in healthy donors. Amplification used 60 Vbeta primers and 13 Jbeta primers. Generated by immunoSEQ multiplex PCR, the TCRdb table keeps only in-frame clones and is missing some. The sample shows 200,000 to 250,000 clones, roughly four fifths of them seen only once. Sequenced: PBMCs. Receptors originate from a woman aged 40 to 49 in good health and CMV-seronegative.

V and J are TRBV28 and TRBJ2-5; 9 bases fit TRBD1. The CDR3 runs 16 residues. CDR1 MDHEN and CDR2 SYDVKM come from the germline V gene. V shed 5 bases and J 1 base; nucleotides not matched to a gene: 8. CDR3 nucleotide sequence: TGTGCCAGCAGTCAATTTGGGACAGGGCGCCAAGAGACCCAGTACTTC. It is translated as CASSQFGTGRQETQYF.

DNA for the CDR3: TGTGCCAGCAACCCGACTCGCCCCGACACAGATACGCAGTATTTT. Its protein product is CASNPTRPDTDTQYF. The genes are TRBV6-6 and TRBJ2-3; D remains ambiguous. Germline V lookup: CDR1 MNHNY, CDR2 SVGAGI (reference sequence). Trimming removed 7 bases from V and 2 bases from J, with 16 bases in between. The CDR3 totals 15 residues.

V gene TRBV30 combines with J gene TRBJ2-5; 8 bases line up with TRBD2. V trimming: 0 bases; J trimming: 3 bases; junction bases outside the gene matches: 12. CDR3 length equals 17 residues. CDR1 and CDR2 from the germline V gene are GTSNPN and SVGIG (reference sequence). CDR3 loop: CAWSVVLLREAKETQYF. CDR3 in DNA: TGTGCCTGGAGTGTAGTCCTACTGCGGGAGGCAAAAGAGACCCAGTACTTC.

The table lists this clone with a few counts. The rearrangement uses TRBV2 and TRBJ1-1; 10 nucleotides agree with TRBD1. CDR1 and CDR2 from the germline V gene are SNHLY and FYNNEI. After removal of 4 bases from V and 6 bases from J, the junction contained 11 bases not matched to a gene. The CDR3 extends over 16 amino acids. The CDR3 loop is CASSARQGAQMAEAFF. In DNA form, the CDR3 reads TGTGCCAGCAGTGCCCGACAGGGGGCGCAAATGGCTGAAGCTTTCTTT.

This clone was picked up a small number of times. This chain joins TRBV14 and TRBJ2-5; 10 bases are a match to TRBD2. Germline loops: CDR1 SGHDN, CDR2 FVKESK. This CDR3 is built from 15 residues. V dropped 3 bases and J dropped 4; count of bases not matched to a gene: 5. The CDR3 loop is CASSHPAGGAETQYF. In DNA form, the CDR3 reads TGTGCCAGCAGCCACCCAGCGGGAGGGGCAGAGACCCAGTACTTC.

The chain combines TRBV19 with TRBJ2-2; D is uncertain. The CDR3 covers 14 residues. Trimming cost V 5 bases and J 7 bases, with 14 bases left between them. CDR1 is LNHDA, CDR2 SQIVND, per germline (reference sequence). CDR3 sequence reads: CASSPISTGGELFF. CDR3 coding DNA: TGTGCCAGTAGTCCAATCTCGACGGGCGGGGAGCTGTTTTTT. Based on the CDR3 plus reference TRBV19 and TRBJ2-2, the full variable domain is DGGITQSPKYLFRKEGQNVTLSCEQNLNHDAMYWYRQDPGQGLRLIYYSQIVNDFQKGDIAEGYSVSREKKESFPLTVTSAQKNPTAFYLCASSPISTGGELFFGEGSRLTVL.

The chain has TRBV15 and TRBJ1-2; 12 bases map to TRBD1. V was pared by 2 bases and J by 6 bases, with 7 bases of the junction left unmatched. CDR1 is LNHNV and CDR2 is YYDKDF in the germline V gene (reference sequence). The CDR3 extends over 16 amino acids. The CDR3 DNA reads as TGTGCCACCAGCAGAAAGGGGGACAGGGGGCGAGATGGCTACACCTTC. Translating gives CATSRKGDRGRDGYTF.

The chain recombines TRBV5-6 with TRBJ2-5, with D possibly TRBD1 on 6 matching bases. In germline, CDR1 is SGHDT, CDR2 YYEEEE. Trimming left V 1 base short and J 5 bases short, with 21 bases between. This CDR3 is built from 17 residues. CDR3 DNA sequence: TGTGCCAGCAGCTTGTTGGAGACAGGTCTAAAGGGGGAGACCCAGTACTTC. This encodes CASSLLETGLKGETQYF. The full variable domain, its missing parts supplied by reference TRBV5-6 and TRBJ2-5, is DAGVTQSPTHLIKTRGQQVTLRCSPKSGHDTVSWYQQALGQGPQFIFQYYEEEERQRGNFPDRFSGHQFPNYSSELNVNALLLGDSALYLCASSLLETGLKGETQYFGPGTRLLVL.

The chain uses TRBV5-6 and TRBJ2-3, with a possible D match to TRBD1 (6 bases). This CDR3 has 15 amino acids. V dropped 2 bases and J dropped 1 base, with 11 bases sitting between them. Germline V CDR1 and CDR2: SGHDT, YYEEEE. CDR3 in DNA: TGTGCCAGCAGCTTTGGGGCAGGGGGCACAGATACGCAGTATTTT. Encoded protein: CASSFGAGGTDTQYF.

The chain carries TRBV6-5 and TRBJ2-7; TRBD2 agrees at 11 bases. V shed 5 bases, J shed 4 bases, and the junction held 4 bases outside the gene matches. CDR1 is MNHEY and CDR2 is SVGAGI in the germline V gene. The CDR3 has 14 residues. CDR3 nucleotide sequence: TGTGCCAGCAGTCTAGCGGGAGGCGTGTACGAGCAGTACTTC. Translated, it gives CASSLAGGVYEQYF.

This chain links TRBV9 with TRBJ2-3; 8 bases map to TRBD1. Germline V gene lookup returns CDR1 SGDLS and CDR2 YYNGEE. With 0 bases clipped from V and 2 bases from J, the junction kept 14 bases outside the gene matches. The CDR3 contains 19 residues. The CDR3 DNA sequence: TGTGCCAGCAGCGTAGATTGGGTGCAAGACAGGGGCCTCACAGATACGCAGTATTTT. Protein: CASSVDWVQDRGLTDTQYF.

The chain joins TRBV28 to TRBJ2-1, with 9 bases identical to TRBD1. This CDR3 has 15 amino acids. Germline-derived CDR1 and CDR2 are MDHEN and SYDVKM. V was pared by 7 bases and J by 5 bases, with 9 bases of the junction left unmatched. The CDR3 DNA sequence: TGTGCCAGCACCCTCCGGGACAGGGCAAACAATGAGCAGTTCTTC. It encodes CASTLRDRANNEQFF. Full variable domain (outside the CDR3, taken from reference TRBV28 and TRBJ2-1): DVKVTQSSRYLVKRTGEKVFLECVQDMDHENMFWYRQDPGLGLRLIYFSYDVKMKEKGDIPEGYSVSREKKERFSLILESASTNQTSMYLCASTLRDRANNEQFFGPGTRLTVL.

CDR3 sequence (DNA): TGCGCCAGCAGCCCGACGGCCGGGTCCTACGAGCAGTACTTC. Translated: CASSPTAGSYEQYF. This chain connects TRBV5-1 to TRBJ2-7, with unresolved D. The V end lost 4 bases, the J end lost 1 base, and 12 bases lay between the germline ends. The CDR3 sequence is 14 residues long. Germline CDR1 is SGHRS and CDR2 is YFSETQ. The full variable domain, its missing parts supplied by reference TRBV5-1 and TRBJ2-7, is KAGVTQTPRYLIKTRGQQVTLSCSPISGHRSVSWYQQTPGQGLQFLFEYFSETQRNKGNFPGRFSGRQFSNSRSEMNVSTLELGDSALYLCASSPTAGSYEQYFGPGTRLTVT.

In its sample, this clone was seen a few times. V and J are TRBV7-9 and TRBJ2-7, with TRBD1 matching over 7 bases. The germline gives CDR1 SEHNR, CDR2 FQNEAQ (reference sequence). The CDR3 is made up of 14 amino acids. V gave up 1 base and J gave up 4 bases; unmatched junction bases: 4. CDR3 bases: TGTGCCAGCAGCTTAGGGGACAGCGTGTACGAGCAGTACTTC. It yields the protein CASSLGDSVYEQYF.

This clone was seen a handful of times. The chain carries TRBV21-1 and TRBJ1-2; the table calls TRBD1, which could not be checked here. TRBV21-1 is an annotated pseudogene. This CDR3 has 16 amino acids. CDR3 nucleotides: TGTGCCAGCAGCGGCGTTTCTCCGGGACATAAAGGAGGCTACACCTTC. Its translation: CASSGVSPGHKGGYTF.

The rearrangement uses TRBV18 and TRBJ2-7, with 9 bases identical to TRBD1. Trimming cost V 3 bases and J 4 bases; bases outside gene matches: 4. From germline, CDR1 is KGHSH and CDR2 LQKENI. CDR3 length: 14 amino acids. This chain's CDR3 is CASSPSQGAYEQYF. DNA for the CDR3: TGTGCCAGCTCACCTTCACAGGGGGCTTACGAGCAGTACTTC.

The rearrangement uses TRBV6-5 and TRBJ2-2; D ambiguous. Trimming cost V 6 bases and J 4 bases, with 6 bases left between them. Germline V gene lookup returns CDR1 MNHEY and CDR2 SVGAGI. The CDR3 is 12 amino acids. This CDR3 reads CASSSTTGELFF. The CDR3 nucleotides read TGTGCCAGCAGCAGTACCACCGGGGAGCTGTTTTTT.

The chain combines TRBV6-5 with TRBJ1-5; the D is unclear. Looked up from germline, CDR1 is MNHEY and CDR2 is SVGAGI. V lost 5 bases, J lost 4 bases, and 15 bases lay in between. CDR3 length: 15 residues. In nucleotides, the CDR3 is TGTGCCAGCAGTAGAACCGCCGGGAGGAATCAGCCCCAGCATTTT. It encodes CASSRTAGRNQPQHF.

This chain connects TRBV29-1 to TRBJ2-7, with 11 bases aligning to TRBD2. The CDR3 is 13 amino acids. The V gene's germline CDR1 is SQVTM and CDR2 ANQGSEA. V lost 7 bases to trimming and J lost 2 bases; unmatched junction nucleotides: 4. The CDR3 sequence is CSAKLAGAYEQYF. The CDR3 nucleotides are TGCAGCGCTAAACTAGCGGGGGCCTACGAGCAGTACTTC.

The chain joins TRBV7-9 to TRBJ1-4; no clear D gene. CDR3 length: 16 amino acids. V lost 5 bases to trimming and J lost 3 bases, with 16 bases between them. Germline V gene data show CDR1 as SEHNR and CDR2 as FQNEAQ (reference sequence). DNA for the CDR3: TGTGCCAGCAGCCTAACAACCGTCGCGGCTAATGAAAAACTGTTTTTT. Translation gives CASSLTTVAANEKLFF.

The chain uses TRBV10-3 and TRBJ2-7, with TRBD1 matching 9 bases. This CDR3 is built from 14 residues. The V and J ends lost 6 bases and 4 bases, in that order; junction bases with no gene match: 7. From germline, CDR1 is ENHRY and CDR2 SYGVKD. Here the CDR3 reads CAIRGQGGLYEQYF. DNA for the CDR3: TGTGCCATCAGGGGACAGGGAGGCTTATACGAGCAGTACTTC.

The chain links TRBV13 to TRBJ2-5, with 9 bases that match TRBD1. The CDR3 length is 15 residues. Losses at the gene ends were 5 bases for V and 5 bases for J; bases not matched to a gene: 9. CDR1 is PRHDT and CDR2 is FYEKMQ in the germline V gene (reference sequence). CDR3 in amino acids: CASSPLGQGRETQYF. The CDR3 bases are TGTGCCAGCAGCCCACTGGGACAGGGTAGGGAGACCCAGTACTTC. Supplemented by reference TRBV13 and TRBJ2-5, the full variable domain reads AAGVIQSPRHLIKEKRETATLKCYPIPRHDTVYWYQQGPGQDPQFLISFYEKMQSDKGSIPDRFSAQQFSDYHSELNMSSLELGDSALYFCASSPLGQGRETQYFGPGTRLLVL.

The rearrangement links TRBV5-1 to TRBJ2-3; D remains ambiguous. Trimming stripped 0 bases from V and 9 bases from J, with 14 bases between. Germline lookup yields CDR1 SGHRS and CDR2 YFSETQ. This CDR3 contains 14 residues. The chain's CDR3 is CASSLGQIEVTQYF. The CDR3 coding sequence is TGCGCCAGCAGCTTGGGGCAAATTGAAGTCACGCAGTATTTT. Full variable domain (missing parts from reference TRBV5-1 and TRBJ2-3): KAGVTQTPRYLIKTRGQQVTLSCSPISGHRSVSWYQQTPGQGLQFLFEYFSETQRNKGNFPGRFSGRQFSNSRSEMNVSTLELGDSALYLCASSLGQIEVTQYFGPGTRLTVL.

This clone was seen once. The V and J genes are TRBV9 and TRBJ2-7; 8 bases match TRBD2. This CDR3 region has 15 residues. Germline trimming cut 0 bases from V and 5 bases from J; bases unmatched to any gene: 7. Germline CDR1 SGDLS, CDR2 YYNGEE. CDR3 in amino acids: CASSVGFSGIHEQYF. The CDR3 region has the DNA TGTGCCAGCAGCGTAGGGTTTAGCGGGATCCACGAGCAGTACTTC.